These T cell receptor beta chains were read from a single sample in a study of T cell repertoires in cytomegalovirus infection. TCRdb re-called the reads through MiXCR, storing one row per CDR3 protein. The data hold about 360,000 distinct CDR3 sequences, with around a sixth observed a single time. Material for sequencing was PBMCs. These receptors were obtained from a human donor in good health (CMV status not recorded). Some clones in this sample may be carry-over from other donors' samples. Both conserved end residues are part of each CDR3.

j_call v_call cdr3_aa
TRBJ2-5 TRBV2 CASSKEGLVKETQYF
TRBJ2-6 TRBV7-2 CASSPSGGGRGGAGANVLTF
TRBJ2-1 TRBV11-3 CASSLGRGLHNEQFF
TRBJ2-1 TRBV12-3/TRBV12-4 CASRELAGYNEQFF
TRBJ2-3 TRBV7-2 CASSPGLAGPGTDTQYF
TRBJ1-6 TRBV7-2 CASSWDSNSPLHF
TRBJ2-5 TRBV19 CASSMGMASGDQETQYF
TRBJ2-1 TRBV7-8 CASSSPGLAYDEQFF
TRBJ1-1 TRBV28 CASSLTIPTPEAEAFF
TRBJ1-6 TRBV14 CASSQGSAGGPLHF
TRBJ2-7 TRBV7-2 CASSLYSSYEQYF
TRBJ2-7 TRBV20-1 CSARGTSGIYEQYF
TRBJ2-7 TRBV2 CASSEYTGNTYEQYF
TRBJ1-5 TRBV14 CASSLSEGRGGQPQHF
TRBJ2-1 TRBV7-6 CASSLPSGGEGGSYNEQFF
TRBJ2-1 TRBV10-3 CAMGVGERENEQFF
TRBJ2-1 TRBV4-1 CASSRGTPVHSYNEQFF
TRBJ1-5 TRBV7-2 CASSGRGTGAQPQHF
TRBJ1-5 TRBV7-2 CASSLGGEGQPQHF
TRBJ1-6 TRBV27 CASSFSDPGGSPLHF
TRBJ1-1 TRBV28 CASSLYWGLGTEAFF
TRBJ2-7 TRBV5-5 CASSGRGGLQIDYEQYF
TRBJ2-3 TRBV7-6 CASSLVAGLTDTQYF
TRBJ1-1 TRBV20-1 CKVERVSEAFF
TRBJ1-2 TRBV7-2 CASSSHSGGVGYTF
TRBJ2-7 TRBV11-2 CASSLRAAGTYEQYF
TRBJ1-4 TRBV20-1 CSAMRGPNEKLFF
TRBJ2-7 TRBV28 CATVPSDRDYEQYF
TRBJ2-4 TRBV7-2 CASSVRDTVGIQYF
TRBJ2-1 TRBV10-3 CASRTGPNEQFF
TRBJ2-7 TRBV5-5 CASSPGSAYEQYF
TRBJ2-1 TRBV7-6 CASSFGLAYNEQFF
TRBJ2-5 TRBV12-3/TRBV12-4 CASSLELAGVGETQYF
TRBJ1-1 TRBV7-6 CASSDTNTEAFF
TRBJ2-1 TRBV12-3/TRBV12-4 CASSLLSQGSYNEQFF
TRBJ2-3 TRBV4-3 CASSQDVSTTYTQYF
TRBJ1-4 TRBV14 CASSQDLGGQEEKLFF
TRBJ1-1 TRBV7-2 CASRALRNTEAFF
TRBJ1-1 TRBV10-3 CAGRENMNTEAFF
TRBJ2-3 TRBV7-2 CASSLVPSGITDTQYF
TRBJ2-7 TRBV28 CASRSGGSYEQYF
TRBJ1-2 TRBV7-9 CASSLLQGAYGYTF
TRBJ1-2 TRBV7-2 CASSLAGGPYGYTF
TRBJ1-3 TRBV12-3/TRBV12-4 CASTQPGQGPGNTIYF
TRBJ2-3 TRBV7-2 CASSPSGLGPSTDTQYF
TRBJ1-1 TRBV14 CASSLTQGQSEAFF
TRBJ1-2 TRBV7-2 CAIRTGGEVYGYTF
TRBJ2-3 TRBV12-3/TRBV12-4 CASSAPERSTDTQYF
TRBJ1-1 TRBV12-3/TRBV12-4 CASSLGYIPLEAFF
TRBJ2-5 TRBV5-5 CASSTLGGQETQYF
TRBJ2-5 TRBV27 CASSKRTPETQYF